This TCR beta chain stems from a study of cytomegalovirus exposure and HLA in healthy donors. Study-wide points: Follow-up analysis found HLA locus-dependent TCR association rates, highest for DRB1 and lowest for HLA-C. Presence/absence results assume similar sequencing depth per donor, which may not hold.

Points on this clone: The antigen is unknown.

CDR1 and CDR2 (germline): MDHEN, SYDVKM. The CDR3 runs to 16 residues. Between the trimmed V and J ends, which lost 6 bases and 1 base, there was a span of 19 bases. It was with 60 Vbeta and 13 Jbeta primers that the PCR ran. Sequencing used immunoSEQ multiplex PCR; TCRdb keeps in-frame clones, though not all of them. The sample holds 170,000 or so clones, around 80% seen once. Sequencing was done on a sample of PBMCs. This TCR came from a woman between 45 and 60 years old in good health and CMV-seropositive. V gene TRBV28 combines with J gene TRBJ2-7; D is possibly TRBD2 (7 bases). CDR3 loop: CASRGGLSGLSYEQYF. The CDR3 region has the DNA TGTGCCAGCAGAGGGGGACTAAGCGGGCTTTCCTACGAGCAGTACTTC.